What follows are 20 T cell receptor beta chains derived from one specimen sequenced in a study of regulatory T cells in long-lasting Graves disease. Libraries of TCR beta came from iRepertoire HTBI primers plus Arm-PCR of CDR3 regions. From the multiplex PCR reads, TCRdb called clonotypes with MiXCR, one entry per CDR3 protein. The sample includes 400,000 to 500,000 distinct CDR3 sequences, approximately 15% of them seen just once. Time point given: newly diagnosed GD, antithyroid drugs for less than 3 months. The TCR library was prepared using RNA isolated from PBMCs. These data also formed part of another study, on T cells in Graves' hyperthyroidism and ophthalmopathy.

The source material was peripheral blood mononuclear cells (PBMCs), sampled at new diagnosis, from a patient treated with antithyroid drugs. These receptors were collected from a woman between 40 and 55 years old with Graves disease.

In this sample, this clonotype turned up a few times. The V gene is TRBV5-4, the J gene TRBJ1-6; 8 bases line up with TRBD1. There are 14 residues in the CDR3. Germline CDR1 reads SGHNT; CDR2 reads YYREEE (reference sequence). After removal of 4 bases from V and 6 bases from J, the junction contained 3 bases not matched to a gene. Here the CDR3 DNA reads TGTGCCAGCAGCCCGGGACAGGCTAATTCACCCCTCCACTTT. Protein product: CASSPGQANSPLHF. The full variable domain, its missing parts supplied by reference TRBV5-4 and TRBJ1-6, is ETGVTQSPTHLIKTRGQQVTLRCSSQSGHNTVSWYQQALGQGPQFIFQYYREEENGRGNFPPRFSGLQFPNYSSELNVNALELDDSALYLCASSPGQANSPLHFGNGTRLTVT.

This clonotype appeared a few times. The chain links TRBV6-2 or TRBV6-3 to TRBJ2-3, with a possible D match to TRBD2 (5 bases). CDR1 MNHEY and CDR2 SVGEGT come from the germline V gene. The CDR3 has 16 residues. The V gene lost 5 bases and the J gene lost 3 bases, with 18 bases spanning the gap. This chain's CDR3 is CASSEVATFRTDTQYF. CDR3 in DNA: TGTGCCAGCAGTGAGGTAGCGACCTTTAGGACAGATACGCAGTATTTT.

This clonotype showed up many times. This chain uses TRBV7-9 with TRBJ2-5, with a tentative D call TRBD1 (5 bases). Trimming removed 3 bases from V and 1 base from J, with 9 bases in between. CDR3 length equals 14 residues. Germline V gene lookup returns CDR1 SEHNR and CDR2 FQNEAQ (reference sequence). The CDR3 DNA reads TGTGCCAGCAGCTTGACAGTTTCCCAAGAGACCCAGTACTTC. Translated, it gives CASSLTVSQETQYF.

A few counts support this clonotype. The rearrangement joins TRBV28 to TRBJ2-2, with 16 bases matching TRBD2. In germline, CDR1 is MDHEN, CDR2 SYDVKM. The CDR3 totals 18 residues. Trimming removed 6 bases from V and 1 base from J; junction bases left unmatched: 5. This CDR3 reads CASRGTSGRARNTGELFF. CDR3 DNA: TGTGCCAGCAGGGGGACTAGCGGGAGGGCCAGGAACACCGGGGAGCTGTTTTTT.

This clonotype was recorded at least ten times. This rearrangement joins TRBV7-2 to TRBJ2-7, with D possibly called TRBD1 or TRBD2 (6 bases each). The germline V gene has CDR1 SGHTA and CDR2 FQGNSA. The CDR3 length is 16 residues. Trimming took 0 bases from V and 7 from J, leaving 19 bases between them. CDR3 DNA sequence: TGTGCCAGCAGCTTAGCTGGTTCGGGGGCGAGAGGGGAGCAGTACTTC. Its protein is CASSLAGSGARGEQYF.

This clonotype was observed many times. The V call is TRBV27, the J call TRBJ2-1; the D call may be TRBD1 or TRBD2 (5 bases each). The CDR3 totals 16 residues. Trimming took off 0 bases at V and 3 bases at J, with 12 bases between the two ends. Germline CDR1 is MNHEY and CDR2 is SMNVEV (reference sequence). CDR3 sequence (DNA): TGTGCCAGCAGTTTATCGTTGAGCGGACACTACAATGAGCAGTTCTTC. Amino acids: CASSLSLSGHYNEQFF.

In its sample, this clonotype was seen a few times. A much larger clone is a single base away; this may be a read error. The rearrangement uses TRBV12-5 and TRBJ2-7; D tentatively fits TRBD1 or TRBD2 (6 bases each). The ends were cut back, 7 bases at V and 1 base at J, with 11 bases in the middle. This CDR3 is 13 amino acids long. Per germline, CDR1 LGHNT and CDR2 FRNRAP. The CDR3 sequence: CASVWGASYEQYF. DNA for the CDR3: TGTGCTAGTGTGTGGGGGGCATCCTACGAGCAGTACTTC.

In this sample, this clonotype turned up many times. The chain combines TRBV10-3 with TRBJ2-5; 9 bases agree with TRBD2. V was clipped by 4 bases and J by 7 bases; unmatched bases: 13. Germline V gives CDR1 ENHRY, CDR2 SYGVKD. The CDR3 totals 16 residues. DNA of the CDR3: TGTGCCATCAGTGCAGCTAGCGGAGCAGCGGGAGGGACCCAGTACTTC. Amino acid sequence: CAISAASGAAGGTQYF.

Concerning this clonotype itself: Given a much more abundant clone one base away, this may be a read error. The rearrangement joins TRBV7-6 to TRBJ2-7; 13 bases agree with TRBD2. CDR3 length: 16 residues. Trimming removed 4 bases from V and 2 bases from J; junction bases left unmatched: 5. Looked up from germline, CDR1 is SGHVS and CDR2 is FNYEAQ. The CDR3 reads CASSSGGLAGPYEQYF. The CDR3 region has the DNA TGTGCCAGCAGCTCAGGGGGACTAGCGGGACCCTACGAGCAGTACTTC.

This clonotype was found many times. V is TRBV27 and J is TRBJ2-2; TRBD1 agrees at 7 bases. Germline V gene lookup returns CDR1 MNHEY and CDR2 SMNVEV (reference sequence). CDR3 length: 15 residues. The junction had 10 bases not matched to a gene; V was cut back by 6 bases and J by 6 bases. The CDR3 nucleotides are TGTGCCAGCAGGATAGGGACAGAGTCCGCCGGGGAGCTGTTTTTT. Protein sequence: CASRIGTESAGELFF.

This clonotype was seen a handful of times. The rearrangement joins TRBV7-9 to TRBJ1-3; the D is unclear. Germline CDR1 and CDR2: SEHNR and FQNEAQ (reference sequence). V lost 2 bases, J lost 1 base, and 6 bases lay in between. CDR3 length: 14 residues. The CDR3 DNA sequence: TGTGCCAGCAGCTTATCCCTTTCTGGAAACACCATATATTTT. This gives the protein CASSLSLSGNTIYF.

There are many counts of this clonotype. The chain combines TRBV15 with TRBJ2-3, with unresolved D. This CDR3 region has 15 residues. V was shortened by 1 base and J by 1 base, with 9 bases between the two germline ends. The germline gives CDR1 LNHNV, CDR2 YYDKDF (reference sequence). CDR3 nucleotide sequence: TGTGCCACCAGCAGAGTTGTAGTCGGCACAGATACGCAGTATTTT. Amino acids: CATSRVVVGTDTQYF.

This clonotype turned up a few times. The J gene is TRBJ1-1, the V gene TRBV2; D unclear. CDR3 length equals 13 residues. Germline lookup yields CDR1 SNHLY and CDR2 FYNNEI. The V and J ends lost 0 bases and 8 bases respectively, with 10 bases between them. CDR3 DNA: TGTGCCAGCAGTGAAGCGTTGGGCGGGGAAGCTTTCTTT. Translating gives CASSEALGGEAFF.

This clonotype was detected ten times or more. The chain employs TRBV12-3 or TRBV12-4 and TRBJ2-1; tentative D call: TRBD2 (5 bases). Trimming took 5 bases from V and 0 from J, leaving 11 bases between them. The CDR3 spans 15 residues. CDR3: CASSGGKLSYNEQFF. The CDR3 DNA follows: TGTGCCAGCAGTGGAGGAAAGCTCTCCTACAATGAGCAGTTCTTC.

This clonotype was counted many times. The rearrangement uses TRBV28 and TRBJ2-3, with D possibly called TRBD1 or TRBD2 (5 bases each). V was clipped by 6 bases and J by 0 bases, with 22 bases between them. Looked up from germline, CDR1 is MDHEN and CDR2 is SYDVKM. The CDR3 extends over 18 amino acids. The CDR3 DNA is TGTGCCAGCAGCCCCGGGACCGTCATCAGAGGTAGCACAGATACGCAGTATTTT. Translation gives CASSPGTVIRGSTDTQYF.

In this sample, this clonotype turned up many times. CDR3 region: CASSPTTNEQFF. The CDR3 DNA follows: TGTGCCAGCTCACCAACGACGAATGAGCAGTTCTTC. This rearrangement joins TRBV18 to TRBJ2-1; D remains unclear. V gave up 2 bases and J gave up 7 bases, with 6 bases separating them. This CDR3 has 12 amino acids. Germline values: CDR1 KGHSH, CDR2 LQKENI. The full variable domain, rest sourced from reference TRBV18 and TRBJ2-1, is NAGVMQNPRHLVRRRGQEARLRCSPMKGHSHVYWYRQLPEEGLKFMVYLQKENIIDESGMPKERFSAEFPKEGPSILRIQQVVRGDSAAYFCASSPTTNEQFFGPGTRLTVL.

This clonotype was seen a few times. The chain uses TRBV7-9 and TRBJ2-1; D uncertain. Germline lookup yields CDR1 SEHNR and CDR2 FQNEAQ (reference sequence). The CDR3 runs 15 residues. The V end was cut by 0 bases, the J end by 4 bases, with 10 bases between. CDR3: CASSLAEPAYNEQFF. The CDR3 nucleotides read TGTGCCAGCAGCTTAGCGGAGCCCGCTTACAATGAGCAGTTCTTC.

This clonotype was detected many times. The chain is built from TRBV28 and TRBJ2-7; 8 nucleotides match TRBD1. CDR3 length: 13 amino acids. In germline, CDR1 is MDHEN, CDR2 SYDVKM. With 5 bases clipped from V and 5 bases from J, the junction kept 5 bases outside the gene matches. The CDR3 sequence: CASSRQGRNEQYF. As DNA, the CDR3 is TGTGCCAGCAGTCGACAGGGGCGAAACGAGCAGTACTTC.

This clonotype was observed at least ten times. The chain joins TRBV27 to TRBJ1-4; the D is unclear. The length of the CDR3 is 12 residues. CDR1 and CDR2 from the germline V gene are MNHEY and SMNVEV (reference sequence). V lost 6 bases to trimming and J lost 8 bases, with 10 bases between them. The DNA of the CDR3 is TGTGCCAGCAGCCGGCGAGGGGAAAAACTGTTTTTT. This codes for CASSRRGEKLFF.

This chain connects TRBV6-2 or TRBV6-3 to TRBJ2-1; maybe TRBD1 (6 bases). The CDR3 has 16 amino acids. The V and J ends lost 5 bases and 0 bases respectively, with 14 bases between them. Germline V lookup: CDR1 MNHEY, CDR2 SVGEGT. CDR3 sequence reads: CASSRTAVRSYNEQFF. The DNA for the CDR3 is TGTGCCAGCAGTCGGACAGCCGTACGCTCCTACAATGAGCAGTTCTTC.